This TCR beta chain was observed in a study of shared clonotypes between healthy human individuals (TCRdb year 2020). For the study in its entirety: The cohort comprised two women and a few men aged 18 to 49 years. Between about 0.9 and 8.9 billion PBMCs per donor were obtained by leukapheresis. To estimate repertoire size and how much clonotype sharing occurs between individuals, the study deeply sequenced the blood TCR repertoires of about five healthy adults. To increase sequencing depth and limit assay-specific biases, TCR repertoire library preparation and sequencing were carried out by different laboratories using diverse techniques. For each donor, three plates each were used for CD4 naive and CD4 memory, two plates were used for CD8 naive, and one plate was used for CD8 memory.

As to this clone: Which antigen it targets is not known. The input lacks base qualities; no much larger clone sits a single base away.

Trimming removed 0 bases from V and 3 bases from J, leaving 21 bases between the germline ends. The CDR1 and CDR2 encoded by the germline V gene are SGHAT and FQNNGV. Reading from cysteine to phenylalanine, the CDR3 counts 18 amino acids. Just CDR3 DNA is preserved here, 54 bases in frame from base 1. Donors were healthy HIV-negative adults with no recently reported acute infections or vaccinations. Every donor was a Caucasian adult residing in Nashville, Tennessee, USA. Magnetic negative selection was used to enrich CD4+ T cells, after which naive cells were positively selected on CD45RA and the negative fraction became the memory subset. Blood was collected by leukapheresis, and PBMCs were isolated by Ficoll-Histopaque density gradient centrifugation and then cryopreserved in liquid nitrogen vapor phase. Analytical flow cytometry was used to check the purity and quantity of every magnetically sorted T cell population. From each sorted fraction, genomic DNA was isolated and quantified by UV absorbance on a Nanodrop 2000c.

TCR CDR3 regions were amplified from genomic DNA by multiplex PCR using the deep immunoSEQ assay. Extracted genomic DNA from each cell subset was distributed evenly across all wells of several immunoSEQ 96-well plates, and each plate was treated as a replicate. For sorted subsets, about 200 ng genomic DNA, equal to 30,000 to 35,000 T cell genomes, was loaded into each replicate PCR. The purified libraries were quantified using a Qubit 3.0 fluorometer, sized with a Bioanalyzer 2100, and then quantified again using the KAPA Library Quantification kit. Every immunoSEQ 96-well plate was sequenced on a separate single-read 150-cycle Illumina NextSeq 550 flow cell. The original pipeline was this. Because the immunoSEQ output held only junctional sequences and lacked quality scores, the filtering could not match the filtering applied to full-length reads. To assign V/J genes and CDR3, sequences were annotated against IMGT germline references using PyIR, a Python wrapper for IgBLAST v1.9. Reads with weak V/J assignments (E-value above 1e-6), missing CDR3, stop codons, out-of-frame junctions, or ambiguous translated residues were removed. V3J clonotypes were defined as sequences sharing the same inferred V gene, J gene, and CDR3 amino acid sequence. The percentage overlap between two repertoires was calculated by dividing the number of shared unique clonotypes by the size of the smaller repertoire. Three approaches were used to assess repertoire richness: RTK rarefaction, the Chao1 estimator, and Recon v2.1 estimates of unobserved clonotypes. Generation probabilities were computed with OLGA for all TCRbeta clonotypes obtained by the gDNA method from a handful of donors. TCRdb mirrors the immuneACCESS table, restricted to in-frame sequences. Some clones are absent from its copies; in checked studies, under half trace to an unresolved V gene, and the reason for the others is unknown. For V, J and clone size, that table is used; D and trimming come from the DNA. Here the sample has approximately 2.5 million clones; approximately 94% occur a single time. The top ten clonotypes cover over 0.12% of the sample.

Study-wide findings and limitations: Because the study included a small number of donors, the genetic and exposure-history diversity represented was limited. Rarefaction of sorted-subset datasets indicated incomplete sequencing despite the large sequencing depth. Pairwise subsampling indicated that sequencing depth was expected to affect the degree of clonotype sharing among donors. Sharing across a handful of donors was observed for 5% to 6.5% of naive CD4, 3.5% of naive CD8, 2.3% of memory CD4, and roughly 0.4% of memory CD8 clonotypes. Clonotypes shared by all four sorted-subset donors showed higher generation probabilities than non-shared clonotypes. Estimated clonotype richness was generally larger for naive than for memory subsets. Only blood was sampled, and tissue TCR repertoires likely differ from those in blood.

The sequencing input was naive CD4+ T cells sorted from blood. The cell subset or site label, as the study defines it: CD45RA+ positively selected. The rearrangement joined TRBV11-2 to TRBJ2-7; tentative D gene TRBD2, with 5 bases matching. This clonotype originated in a young man in good health. The nucleotides are TGTGCCAGCAGCTTAGAATCCCCTCGGCCGCGCCGGGGCTACGAGCAGTACTTC. Translated, this is CASSLESPRPRRGYEQYF. Joined to the reference TRBV11-2 and TRBJ2-7 proteins, this CDR3 gives the full variable domain: EAGVAQSPRYKIIEKRQSVAFWCNPISGHATLYWYQQILGQGPKLLIQFQNNGVVDDSQLPKDRFSAERLKGVDSTLKIQPAKLEDSAVYLCASSLESPRPRRGYEQYFGPGTRLTVT.